Each of the 22 T cell receptor beta chains below was sequenced from the same sample in a study of blood T cell repertoires in COVID-19 (dated by TCRdb to between 2020 and 2021). Libraries were built with the immunoSEQ multiplex PCR assay. Here the immuneACCESS table is served through TCRdb, limited to in-frame sequences with V and J called. Missing clones are a known gap in these copies; in checked studies unresolved V genes cover under half, and the rest lacks a known reason. The table for this sample lists 64,000 or so clones; about 86% of them were counted only once. The ten largest clones add up to roughly 1.2% of the sample. The sequenced sample was peripheral blood. These TCRs come from a middle-aged man with acute or convalescent COVID-19.

This sequence joins TRBV5-4 and TRBJ2-7; D is ambiguous. V dropped 4 bases and J dropped 2 bases, with 19 bases sitting between them. Germline V gene sequence: CDR1 SGHNT, CDR2 YYREEE (reference sequence). This CDR3 is built from 16 residues. The CDR3 DNA sequence: TGTGCCAGCAGCCGAGGTTTCCGAGAGCAGCCCTACGAGCAGTACTTC. This gives the protein CASSRGFREQPYEQYF.

This clone occurred once. The chain links TRBV30 to TRBJ2-3; weak D call: TRBD2 (6 bases). V lost 0 bases and J lost 10, with 20 bases in between. CDR1 GTSNPN and CDR2 SVGIG come from the germline V gene (reference sequence). This CDR3 spans 15 amino acids. This chain's CDR3 is CAWSVEGFWGVAQYF. As DNA, the CDR3 is TGTGCCTGGAGTGTAGAGGGTTTCTGGGGGGTTGCGCAGTATTTT. Complete variable domain (other parts from reference TRBV30 and TRBJ2-3): SQTIHQWPATLVQPVGSPLSLECTVEGTSNPNLYWYRQAAGRGLQLLFYSVGIGQISSEVPQNLSASRPQDRQFILSSKKLLLSDSGFYLCAWSVEGFWGVAQYFGPGTRLTVL.

This clone has a handful of counts. The rearrangement links TRBV19 to TRBJ1-5; 8 bases agree with TRBD1. The CDR3 runs 15 residues. Trimming at V came to 6 bases and at J to 11 bases, leaving 15 bases not matched to a gene. CDR1 is LNHDA, CDR2 SQIVND, per germline (reference sequence). CDR3 DNA sequence: TGTGCCAGTAGCCCTACGGACAGGGCCCTCAGGGCCCAGCATTTT. Amino acid sequence: CASSPTDRALRAQHF.

A single count supports this clone. The CDR3 loop is CASSLDGRNYGYTF. The CDR3 DNA reads TGCGCCAGCAGCTTGGATGGTCGGAACTATGGCTACACCTTC. This sequence joins TRBV5-1 and TRBJ1-2, with D hard to call. The germline CDR1 and CDR2 sequences are SGHRS and YFSETQ. The V end was cut by 0 bases, the J end by 2 bases, with 8 bases between. CDR3 length: 14 amino acids.

This chain links TRBV4-1 with TRBJ2-5; tentative D call: TRBD1 (5 bases). Germline assignment: CDR1 MGHRA and CDR2 YSYEKL. This CDR3 has 19 residues. V lost 1 base and J 4 bases, leaving 25 bases between the germline ends. Written as DNA, the CDR3 is TGCGCCAGCAGCCAAGGACTCGTGGGGCTGACAAACAGTCCAGAGACCCAGTACTTC. Its translation is CASSQGLVGLTNSPETQYF.

CDR3 in amino acids: CASSVVEGSSNYGYTF. The CDR3 DNA follows: TGTGCCAGCAGCGTAGTAGAGGGATCCTCTAACTATGGCTACACCTTC. The rearrangement joins TRBV9 to TRBJ1-2, with D uncertain. In germline, CDR1 is SGDLS, CDR2 YYNGEE. This CDR3 is 16 amino acids long. Trimming removed 0 bases from V and 0 bases from J, with 12 bases in between.

The chain uses TRBV5-1 and TRBJ2-1; unclear D gene. The length of the CDR3 is 14 residues. CDR1 SGHRS and CDR2 YFSETQ come from the germline V gene. The V gene lost 0 bases and the J gene lost 6 bases, with 10 bases spanning the gap. The CDR3, as DNA: TGCGCCAGCAGCTTGGCCGGTGGTTTCAATGAGCAGTTCTTC. Residues: CASSLAGGFNEQFF.

The CDR3: CASSERLAAFPDTQYF. In DNA form, the CDR3 reads TGTGCCAGCAGTGAACGCTTAGCAGCGTTCCCAGATACGCAGTATTTT. The chain links TRBV6-1 to TRBJ2-3; D remains unclear. The CDR3 contains 16 residues. The ends were cut back, 2 bases at V and 4 bases at J, with 16 bases in the middle. Germline values: CDR1 MNHNS, CDR2 SASEGT.

The chain uses TRBV4-1 and TRBJ1-3, with TRBD1 as a possible D gene (5 bases). The CDR3 sequence is 16 residues long. Trimming shortened V by 0 bases and J by 0 bases, and 9 bases separated the two germline ends. Germline V gene lookup returns CDR1 MGHRA and CDR2 YSYEKL. CDR3 protein: CASSQDRGYSGNTIYF. DNA for the CDR3: TGCGCCAGCAGCCAAGATCGGGGGTACTCTGGAAACACCATATATTTT.

In its sample, this clone was seen a few times. The rearrangement uses TRBV11-2 and TRBJ2-1; 12 nucleotides line up with TRBD2. The germline gives CDR1 SGHAT, CDR2 FQNNGV. The CDR3 has 16 residues. J lost 8 bases, V lost 0 bases, and 5 bases had no gene match. The DNA of the CDR3 is TGTGCCAGCAGCTTAGATCTGACTAGCGGGGGACATGAGCAGTTCTTC. Translation: CASSLDLTSGGHEQFF.

This chain links TRBV10-1 with TRBJ2-2; D might be TRBD2 (6 bases). The V end lost 8 bases, the J end lost 7 bases, and 8 bases lay between the germline ends. The CDR3 length is 11 residues. Germline loops: CDR1 WNHNN, CDR2 SYGVQD (reference sequence). Here the CDR3 DNA reads TGCGCCAGCGGAGGGTTCGGGGAGCTGTTTTTT. It encodes CASGGFGELFF.

This chain uses TRBV3-1 (or the pseudogene TRBV3-2) with TRBJ1-1; 7 positions match TRBD1. Unmatched junction bases numbered 0, after V lost 1 base and J lost 1 base. CDR3 length equals 14 residues. CDR1 and CDR2 from the germline V gene are LGHDT and YNNKEL (reference sequence). CDR3 region: CASSQGTGNTEAFF. In DNA form, the CDR3 reads TGTGCCAGCAGCCAAGGGACAGGGAACACTGAAGCTTTCTTT.

Turning to this clone: The junction departs from the called germline gene at one end, perhaps through a read error. V and J are TRBV6-5 and TRBJ1-5, with unresolved D. The CDR3 contains 15 residues. Per the germline V gene, CDR1 is MNHEY and CDR2 is SVGAGI. The CDR3 loop is CASSALATSSQPQHF. The CDR3 coding sequence is TGTGCCAGCAGCGCGTTAGCAACCAGCAGTCAGCCCCAGCATTTT.

The chain uses TRBV18 and TRBJ1-2, with D tentatively TRBD1 (5 bases). Trimming removed 0 bases at V and 4 bases at J, with 12 bases between. The CDR3 totals 15 residues. Germline values: CDR1 KGHSH, CDR2 LQKENI. The CDR3 loop reads CASSPPGREGYGYTF. The CDR3 DNA follows: TGTGCCAGCTCACCACCAGGCAGGGAAGGCTATGGCTACACCTTC.

The genes are TRBV11-2 and TRBJ2-2; 13 bases agree with TRBD2. The germline V gene has CDR1 SGHAT and CDR2 FQNNGV. The CDR3 extends over 16 amino acids. J lost 0 bases, V lost 5 bases, and 0 bases had no gene match. The CDR3 nucleotides read TGTGCCAGCAGCGGACTAGCGGGGGCGAACACCGGGGAGCTGTTTTTT. It specifies CASSGLAGANTGELFF.

This chain uses TRBV4-1 with TRBJ1-1; 7 bases agree with TRBD1. The CDR3 totals 14 residues. The trim removed 3 bases at V and 3 bases at J, leaving 4 bases unmatched. Per germline, CDR1 MGHRA and CDR2 YSYEKL. The CDR3 nucleotides are TGCGCCAGCAGCCAGGGGGACAGTTACACTGAAGCTTTCTTT. Protein sequence: CASSQGDSYTEAFF.

The chain uses TRBV7-2 and TRBJ2-5; no clear D gene. Germline CDR1 and CDR2: SGHTA and FQGNSA. V dropped 8 bases and J dropped 2 bases, with 12 bases sitting between them. The CDR3 length is 13 residues. The CDR3: CASAFMSQETQYF. CDR3 in DNA: TGTGCCAGCGCGTTTATGTCTCAAGAGACCCAGTACTTC.

The chain has TRBV7-2 and TRBJ1-1; perhaps TRBD1 as D (6 bases). Germline CDR1 is SGHTA and CDR2 is FQGNSA. The CDR3 is made up of 13 amino acids. Deletions cut 4 bases from V and 4 bases from J, with 10 bases between. The CDR3 sequence is CASSSQGRTEAFF. DNA of the CDR3: TGTGCCAGCAGCTCACAGGGCCGCACTGAAGCTTTCTTT.

The chain uses TRBV3-1 (or the pseudogene TRBV3-2) and TRBJ1-2, with 7 bases aligning to TRBD1. V lost 0 bases, J lost 5 bases, and 9 bases stayed unmatched. The CDR3 spans 16 residues. Germline CDR1 is LGHDT and CDR2 is YNNKEL (reference sequence). The CDR3 region is CASSQEGGTAIYGYTF. The CDR3 DNA is TGTGCCAGCAGCCAAGAAGGGGGGACAGCTATTTATGGCTACACCTTC.

The chain uses TRBV7-6 and TRBJ2-2; 8 nucleotides align to TRBD2. The length of the CDR3 is 18 residues. V lost 7 bases, J lost 3 bases, and 16 bases stayed unmatched. Germline V gene sequence: CDR1 SGHVS, CDR2 FNYEAQ. CDR3 sequence (DNA): TGTGCCAGCACCATCCCCCCAGCGGGAGCGGGGGACACCGGGGAGCTGTTTTTT. Encoded protein: CASTIPPAGAGDTGELFF. The complete variable domain, with remaining parts taken from reference TRBV7-6 and TRBJ2-2, reads GAGVSQSPRYKVTKRGQDVALRCDPISGHVSLYWYRQALGQGPEFLTYFNYEAQQDKSGLPNDRFSAERPEGSISTLTIQRTEQRDSAMYRCASTIPPAGAGDTGELFFGEGSRLTVL.

The chain's CDR3 is CASSLNAGREAFF. The CDR3 DNA reads TGTGCCAGCAGCTTAAATGCAGGAAGGGAAGCTTTCTTT. The chain uses TRBV7-3 and TRBJ1-1, with D hard to call. Germline V gene data show CDR1 as SGHTA and CDR2 as FQGTGA. CDR3 length equals 13 residues. The ends were cut back, 1 base at V and 8 bases at J, with 11 bases in the middle.

V gene TRBV9 combines with J gene TRBJ2-3; 13 bases fit TRBD2. The V gene's germline CDR1 is SGDLS and CDR2 YYNGEE. Trimming removed 1 base from V and 2 bases from J; junction bases left unmatched: 7. This CDR3 contains 18 residues. CDR3 coding DNA: TGTGCCAGCAGCGTAACAGGACTAGCGGGGGACCCCACAGATACGCAGTATTTT. Protein: CASSVTGLAGDPTDTQYF.